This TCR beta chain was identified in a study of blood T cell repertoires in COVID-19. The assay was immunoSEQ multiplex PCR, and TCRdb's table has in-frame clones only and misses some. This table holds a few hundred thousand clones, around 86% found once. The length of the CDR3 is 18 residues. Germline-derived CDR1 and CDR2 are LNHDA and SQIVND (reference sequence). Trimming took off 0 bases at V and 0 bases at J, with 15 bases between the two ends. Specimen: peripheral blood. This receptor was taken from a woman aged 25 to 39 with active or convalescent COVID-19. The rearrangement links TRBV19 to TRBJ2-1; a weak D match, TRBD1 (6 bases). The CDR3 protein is CASSIEAGAVSSYNEQFF. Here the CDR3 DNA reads TGTGCCAGTAGTATAGAAGCAGGGGCCGTTAGCTCCTACAATGAGCAGTTCTTC.